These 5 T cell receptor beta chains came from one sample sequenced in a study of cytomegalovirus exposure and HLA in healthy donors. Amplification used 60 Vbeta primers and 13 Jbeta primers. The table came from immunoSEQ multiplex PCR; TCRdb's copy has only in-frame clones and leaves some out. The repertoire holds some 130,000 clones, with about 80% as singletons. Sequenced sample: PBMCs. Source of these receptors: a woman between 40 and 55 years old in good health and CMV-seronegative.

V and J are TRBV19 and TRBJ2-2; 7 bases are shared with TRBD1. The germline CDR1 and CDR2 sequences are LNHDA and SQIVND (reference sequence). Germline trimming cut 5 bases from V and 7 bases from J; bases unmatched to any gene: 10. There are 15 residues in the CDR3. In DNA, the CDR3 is TGTGCCAGTAGTTCGTTGACAGGGATCTTCGGGGAGCTGTTTTTT. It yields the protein CASSSLTGIFGELFF.

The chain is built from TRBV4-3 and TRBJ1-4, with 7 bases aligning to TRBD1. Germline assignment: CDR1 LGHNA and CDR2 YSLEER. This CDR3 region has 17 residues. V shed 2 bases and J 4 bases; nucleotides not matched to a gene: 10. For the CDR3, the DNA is TGCGCCAGCAGCCAACGACATGGACAGGTTAATAATGAAAAACTGTTTTTT. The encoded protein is CASSQRHGQVNNEKLFF.

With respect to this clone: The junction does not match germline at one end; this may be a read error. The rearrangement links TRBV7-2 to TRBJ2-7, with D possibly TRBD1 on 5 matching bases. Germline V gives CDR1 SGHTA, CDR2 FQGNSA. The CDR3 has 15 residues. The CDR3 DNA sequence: TGTTCCAGCAGCTTAGACTCAGGGATCCCCTACGAGCAGTACTTC. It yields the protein CSSSLDSGIPYEQYF.

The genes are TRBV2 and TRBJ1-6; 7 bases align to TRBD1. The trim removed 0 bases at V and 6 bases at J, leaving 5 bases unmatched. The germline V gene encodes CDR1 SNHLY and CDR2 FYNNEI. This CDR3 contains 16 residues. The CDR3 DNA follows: TGTGCCAGCAGTGAAGCGGGCGGGACAGCTAATTCACCCCTCCACTTT. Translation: CASSEAGGTANSPLHF.

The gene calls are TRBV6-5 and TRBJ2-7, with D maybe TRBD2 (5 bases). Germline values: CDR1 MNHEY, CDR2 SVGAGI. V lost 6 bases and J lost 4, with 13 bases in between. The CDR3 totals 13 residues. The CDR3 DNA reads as TGTGCCAGCAGGATCACCAGCGGATACGAGCAGTACTTC. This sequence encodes CASRITSGYEQYF.